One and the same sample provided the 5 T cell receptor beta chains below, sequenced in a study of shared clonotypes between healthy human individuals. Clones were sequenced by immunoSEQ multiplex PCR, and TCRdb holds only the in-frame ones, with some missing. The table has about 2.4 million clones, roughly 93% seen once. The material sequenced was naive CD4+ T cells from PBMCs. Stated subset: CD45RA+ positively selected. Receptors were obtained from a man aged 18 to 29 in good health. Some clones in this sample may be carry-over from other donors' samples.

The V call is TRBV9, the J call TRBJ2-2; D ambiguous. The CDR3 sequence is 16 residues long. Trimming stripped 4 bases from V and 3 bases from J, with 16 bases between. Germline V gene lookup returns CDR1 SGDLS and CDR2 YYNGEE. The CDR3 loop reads CASSSKVQAYTGELFF. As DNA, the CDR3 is TGTGCCAGCAGCAGCAAGGTGCAGGCCTACACCGGGGAGCTGTTTTTT.

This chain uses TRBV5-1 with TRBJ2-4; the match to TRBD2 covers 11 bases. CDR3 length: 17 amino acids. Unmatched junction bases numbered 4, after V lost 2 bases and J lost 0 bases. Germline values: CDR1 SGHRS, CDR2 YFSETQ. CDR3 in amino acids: CASSLTGLAVAKNIQYF. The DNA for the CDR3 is TGCGCCAGCAGCTTAACGGGACTAGCGGTAGCCAAAAACATTCAGTACTTC.

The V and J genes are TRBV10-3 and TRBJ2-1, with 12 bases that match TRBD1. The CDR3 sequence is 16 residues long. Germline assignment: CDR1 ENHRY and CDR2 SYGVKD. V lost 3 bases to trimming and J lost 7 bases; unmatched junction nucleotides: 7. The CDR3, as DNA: TGTGCCATCAGTGATTCCGGGACAGGGGGCAATAATGAGCAGTTCTTC. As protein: CAISDSGTGGNNEQFF.

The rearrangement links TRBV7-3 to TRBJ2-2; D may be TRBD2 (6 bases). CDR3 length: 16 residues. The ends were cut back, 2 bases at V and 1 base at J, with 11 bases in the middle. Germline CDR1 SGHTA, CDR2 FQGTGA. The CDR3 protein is CASSLEGLRNTGELFF. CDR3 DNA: TGTGCCAGCAGCTTAGAGGGACTTAGGAACACCGGGGAGCTGTTTTTT.

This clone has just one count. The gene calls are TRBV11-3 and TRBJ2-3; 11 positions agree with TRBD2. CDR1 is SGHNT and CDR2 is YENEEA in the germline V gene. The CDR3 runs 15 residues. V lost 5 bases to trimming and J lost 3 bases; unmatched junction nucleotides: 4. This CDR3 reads CASSASGRITDTQYF. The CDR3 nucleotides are TGTGCCAGCAGCGCTAGCGGGAGGATTACAGATACGCAGTATTTT.